The T cell receptor (beta chain) under discussion was sequenced for a study of OX40 agonist ivuxolimab in advanced cancers. Germline V gives CDR1 SGHTS, CDR2 YDEGEE. The CDR3 consists of 18 residues. V was cut by 3 bases and J by 0 bases, with 18 bases left in between. The data were produced by immunoSEQ multiplex PCR, yet TCRdb's version contains in-frame clones alone and is incomplete. This table has 65,000 to 80,000 clones, approximately 90% appearing once. The chain combines TRBV5-8 with TRBJ1-4; D is unclear. The source is an adult with an advanced solid tumor such as melanoma, head and neck, liver or kidney cancer. Sequences were derived from CD4+ or CD8+ T cells sorted from blood, sampled in a trial of the OX40 agonist ivuxolimab. The CDR3 loop is CASSSLGTAIPTNEKLFF. The CDR3 bases are TGTGCCAGCAGCTCTCTTGGAACCGCCATCCCAACTAATGAAAAACTGTTTTTT.